This entry lists 13 T cell receptor beta chains sequenced from one sample in a study of blood T cell repertoires in COVID-19. Clones were sequenced by immunoSEQ multiplex PCR, and TCRdb holds only the in-frame ones, with some missing. Counted here are 150,000 or so clones, more than 75% occurring once; the ten biggest clones make up 1% to 1.5%. The source material was PBMCs or T cells enriched from blood (not recorded which). Source of these receptors: a human donor with acute COVID-19. The donor label of this sample is uncertain.

V is TRBV27 and J is TRBJ1-2; TRBD1 matches at 8 bases. The junction had 1 base not matched to a gene; V was cut back by 2 bases and J by 2 bases. The CDR3 extends over 14 amino acids. Germline CDR1 is MNHEY and CDR2 is SMNVEV (reference sequence). This chain's CDR3 is CASSLQGANYGYTF. The CDR3 DNA is TGTGCCAGCAGTTTACAGGGGGCCAACTATGGCTACACCTTC.

CDR3: CATSREGGRCYF. CDR3 DNA sequence: TGTGCCACCAGCAGAGAGGGGGGACGTTGCTACTTC. The J gene is TRBJ2-7, the V gene TRBV15; D might be TRBD2 (6 bases). Germline CDR1 reads LNHNV; CDR2 reads YYDKDF (reference sequence). V was pared by 0 bases and J by 13 bases, with 13 bases between. The CDR3 is made up of 12 amino acids. Full variable domain (missing parts from reference TRBV15 and TRBJ2-7): DAMVIQNPRYQVTQFGKPVTLSCSQTLNHNVMYWYQQKSSQAPKLLFHYYDKDFNNEADTPDNFQSRRPNTSFCFLDIRSPGLGDTAMYLCATSREGGRCYFGPGTRLTVT.

The J gene is TRBJ1-5, the V gene TRBV4-2; 9 bases map to TRBD1. Per the germline V gene, CDR1 is LGHNA and CDR2 is YNFKEQ. V lost 6 bases to trimming and J lost 0 bases; unmatched junction nucleotides: 3. This CDR3 has 15 residues. The CDR3 DNA follows: TGTGCCAGCAGGCGGGACAGGGATAGCAATCAGCCCCAGCATTTT. Translating gives CASRRDRDSNQPQHF.

The rearrangement uses TRBV19 and TRBJ1-2, with 10 bases fitting TRBD1. V was pared by 4 bases and J by 5 bases, with 19 bases of the junction left unmatched. CDR1 is LNHDA and CDR2 is SQIVND in the germline V gene (reference sequence). The CDR3 covers 19 residues. The CDR3 DNA follows: TGTGCCAGTAGTACCTCCGCGGGGACAGGGGCCACTACCCCTTATGGCTACACCTTC. Its translation: CASSTSAGTGATTPYGYTF.

The rearrangement joins TRBV5-4 to TRBJ2-3; D may be TRBD1 (6 bases). CDR1 and CDR2 from the germline V gene are SGHNT and YYREEE (reference sequence). The germline V and J ends were trimmed by 4 bases and 2 bases, with 17 bases remaining between them. This CDR3 has 16 amino acids. Written as DNA, the CDR3 is TGTGCCAGCAGCACTGGACAGAATCCGCCCACAGATACGCAGTATTTT. Protein product: CASSTGQNPPTDTQYF.

This chain joins TRBV19 and TRBJ1-1; 11 nucleotides agree with TRBD1. Trimming took 1 base from V and 9 from J; bases not matched to a gene: 4. CDR3 length equals 14 residues. Germline lookup yields CDR1 LNHDA and CDR2 SQIVND (reference sequence). In DNA, the CDR3 is TGTGCCAGTAGTATAGCTGGGACAGGGGGTAAAGCTTTCTTT. This translates into CASSIAGTGGKAFF.

The rearrangement uses TRBV7-9 and TRBJ2-7, with D possibly matching TRBD1 (5 bases). Germline loops: CDR1 SEHNR, CDR2 FQNEAQ (reference sequence). V lost 5 bases to trimming and J lost 2 bases, with 10 bases between them. The CDR3 contains 13 residues. CDR3 sequence: CASSPPGTYEQYF. Here the CDR3 DNA reads TGTGCCAGCAGCCCCCCAGGGACCTACGAGCAGTACTTC.

The chain couples TRBV18 to TRBJ2-5; 14 bases agree with TRBD2. The V gene's germline CDR1 is KGHSH and CDR2 LQKENI. There are 15 residues in the CDR3. Trimming removed 3 bases from V and 5 bases from J; junction bases left unmatched: 2. The CDR3 sequence: CASSPGLAGGETQYF. CDR3 nucleotides: TGTGCCAGCTCACCCGGACTAGCGGGGGGTGAGACCCAGTACTTC.

The rearrangement links TRBV7-2 to TRBJ1-2; TRBD1 matches 9 bases. The CDR3 totals 13 residues. Germline lookup yields CDR1 SGHTA and CDR2 FQGNSA. Trimming at V came to 1 base and at J to 8 bases, leaving 2 bases not matched to a gene. The CDR3 sequence is CASSLGTGAGYTF. CDR3 nucleotide sequence: TGTGCCAGCAGCTTAGGGACAGGGGCCGGCTACACCTTC.

This chain links TRBV9 with TRBJ2-5; 7 nucleotides line up with TRBD1. This CDR3 comprises 15 residues. The germline CDR1 and CDR2 sequences are SGDLS and YYNGEE. The V and J ends lost 0 bases and 5 bases, in that order; junction bases with no gene match: 7. CDR3 region: CASSVDRGRWETQYF. For the CDR3, the DNA is TGTGCCAGCAGCGTAGACAGGGGTAGATGGGAGACCCAGTACTTC.

The rearrangement joins TRBV9 to TRBJ1-2; possible D gene TRBD1, 5 bases. V gave up 0 bases and J gave up 3 bases, with 15 bases separating them. This CDR3 spans 16 amino acids. CDR1 is SGDLS and CDR2 is YYNGEE in the germline V gene. The CDR3: CASSVGGRLGDYGYTF. CDR3 DNA sequence: TGTGCCAGCAGCGTAGGTGGCAGGTTAGGGGACTATGGCTACACCTTC.

The genes are TRBV5-1 and TRBJ2-1; no clear D. The V gene's germline CDR1 is SGHRS and CDR2 YFSETQ. The ends were cut back, 0 bases at V and 5 bases at J, with 6 bases in the middle. This CDR3 is 13 amino acids long. The CDR3 nucleotides are TGCGCCAGCAGCTTGGCTTTAAACAATGAGCAGTTCTTC. It specifies CASSLALNNEQFF.

This clone was seen just once. This chain joins TRBV11-2 and TRBJ2-7, with TRBD2 as a possible D gene (5 bases). The CDR3 has 14 amino acids. The germline CDR1 and CDR2 sequences are SGHAT and FQNNGV. The V end was cut by 5 bases, the J end by 5 bases, with 16 bases between. CDR3 bases: TGTGCCAGCAGCCCCCCCCTCGAGGGCCACGAGCAGTACTTC. Translated: CASSPPLEGHEQYF.